The 29 T cell receptor beta chains below were found in one sample sequenced in a study of beta chain features in type 1 diabetes. Notes on the study in general: When Type 1 diabetes patients were examined, their TCRB CDR3s proved moderately but significantly shorter in all four CD4+ subsets.

TCRB transcripts that were expressed got sequenced, as all of the isolated RNA had been reverse transcribed. The data were produced by immunoSEQ multiplex PCR, yet TCRdb's version contains in-frame clones alone and is incomplete. The table records 250,000 to 300,000 clones, 20% to 25% of them present only once. For these receptors, no antigen is known. Sequencing input: naive CD4+ T cells from blood. Receptor source: a young woman with type 1 diabetes.

The chain has TRBV18 and TRBJ2-7, with TRBD2 matching over 8 bases. The CDR3 has 14 amino acids. With 3 bases clipped from V and 5 bases from J, the junction kept 6 bases outside the gene matches. Germline CDR1 KGHSH, CDR2 LQKENI. The CDR3 nucleotides read TGTGCCAGCTCACCTGGGACTAGTAGTAACGAGCAGTACTTC. This translates into CASSPGTSSNEQYF.

This clone occurred a few times. V usage is TRBV7-8 and J usage is TRBJ2-1; D remains ambiguous. The CDR3 contains 11 residues. Germline assignment: CDR1 SGHVS and CDR2 FQNEAQ. V shed 5 bases and J shed 6 bases, with 5 bases lying between them. CDR3 bases: TGTGCCAGCAGCGGGCGCAATGAGCAGTTCTTC. Protein sequence: CASSGRNEQFF.

This rearrangement joins TRBV5-4 to TRBJ2-1; 7 bases agree with TRBD1. Trimming removed 0 bases from V and 7 bases from J; junction bases left unmatched: 4. This CDR3 region has 14 residues. The germline CDR1 and CDR2 sequences are SGHNT and YYREEE (reference sequence). In DNA, the CDR3 is TGTGCCAGCAGCTTGGAGGTGACAGGGAATGAGCAGTTCTTC. Protein sequence: CASSLEVTGNEQFF.

The chain's CDR3 is CASSLGSSGPYNEQFF. The CDR3 DNA is TGTGCCAGCAGCTTAGGGTCTAGCGGCCCTTACAATGAGCAGTTCTTC. The J gene is TRBJ2-1, the V gene TRBV7-2; 7 bases line up with TRBD2. This CDR3 has 16 amino acids. The trim removed 1 base at V and 4 bases at J, leaving 7 bases unmatched. Germline-derived CDR1 and CDR2 are SGHTA and FQGNSA.

This clone was detected only a few times. The V and J genes are TRBV2 and TRBJ2-1; D is perhaps TRBD2 (5 bases). CDR3 length: 13 amino acids. Trimming removed 4 bases at V and 5 bases at J, with 9 bases between. CDR1 is SNHLY, CDR2 FYNNEI, per germline. The chain's CDR3 is CASSVRVDNEQFF. In DNA, the CDR3 is TGTGCCAGCAGTGTGAGGGTAGACAATGAGCAGTTCTTC.

The chain links TRBV11-2 to TRBJ1-2; TRBD1 matches at 9 bases. The CDR3 is 13 residues long. The V and J ends lost 10 bases and 3 bases, in that order; junction bases with no gene match: 6. Germline assignment: CDR1 SGHAT and CDR2 FQNNGV. In nucleotides, the CDR3 is TGTGCCACCGGACAGGGGTTGGACTATGGCTACACCTTC. This gives the protein CATGQGLDYGYTF.

The chain links TRBV7-9 to TRBJ2-1; D possibly corresponds to TRBD1 (5 bases). V shed 1 base and J shed 5 bases, with 9 bases lying between them. CDR1 and CDR2 (germline): SEHNR, FQNEAQ (reference sequence). This CDR3 spans 14 amino acids. The CDR3: CASSLGTGNNEQFF. The CDR3 DNA reads as TGTGCCAGCAGCTTAGGAACAGGAAACAATGAGCAGTTCTTC.

This clone was found a few times. The chain combines TRBV7-3 with TRBJ1-2, with 9 bases matching TRBD1. V lost 4 bases and J lost 4; bases outside the gene matches: 10. Germline CDR1 and CDR2: SGHTA and FQGTGA. The CDR3 loop spans 16 amino acids. The CDR3 sequence: CASSSTSGQGLYGYTF. The CDR3 coding sequence is TGTGCCAGCAGCTCCACCTCGGGACAGGGCCTCTATGGCTACACCTTC.

This clone was counted only a few times. The V gene is TRBV30, the J gene TRBJ2-7; D gene uncertain. The germline V gene has CDR1 GTSNPN and CDR2 SVGIG (reference sequence). With 4 bases removed from V and 0 bases from J, the gap between germline ends came to 10 bases. The CDR3 runs to 13 residues. CDR3 DNA sequence: TGTGCCTGGACGGAGTTTGCCTCCTACGAGCAGTACTTC. Its protein product is CAWTEFASYEQYF.

V usage is TRBV7-3 and J usage is TRBJ2-1; D possibly corresponds to TRBD1 (6 bases). This CDR3 spans 12 amino acids. Trimming cost V 2 bases and J 10 bases, with 9 bases left between them. Germline CDR1 SGHTA, CDR2 FQGTGA. Here the CDR3 reads CASSLPDREQFF. DNA of the CDR3: TGTGCCAGCAGCTTACCCGACAGGGAGCAGTTCTTC.

The gene calls are TRBV5-4 and TRBJ2-5; 11 bases map to TRBD2. V lost 3 bases and J lost 2; bases outside the gene matches: 3. The germline gives CDR1 SGHNT, CDR2 YYREEE (reference sequence). The CDR3 sequence is 15 residues long. CDR3 amino acids: CASSSGLAVQETQYF. CDR3 sequence (DNA): TGTGCCAGCAGCTCGGGACTAGCGGTACAAGAGACCCAGTACTTC.

This clone has a handful of counts. V and J are TRBV7-2 and TRBJ2-3; 10 bases match TRBD1. The CDR3 is 14 amino acids. The germline CDR1 and CDR2 sequences are SGHTA and FQGNSA. The junction had 6 bases not matched to a gene; V was cut back by 8 bases and J by 4 bases. The CDR3 loop is CASGRQGAADTQYF. The CDR3 DNA sequence: TGTGCCAGCGGGAGACAGGGGGCGGCAGATACGCAGTATTTT.

This clone was detected a few times. The same CDR3 also results from other DNA sequences found in this sample. The V gene is TRBV10-3, the J gene TRBJ2-5; 7 nucleotides match TRBD1. After removal of 9 bases from V and 1 base from J, the junction contained 2 bases not matched to a gene. CDR1 and CDR2 from the germline V gene are ENHRY and SYGVKD. This CDR3 contains 12 residues. CDR3 sequence (DNA): TGTGCCATAGGGGGCGGCCAAGAGACCCAGTACTTC. Translated: CAIGGGQETQYF.

In this sample, this clone turned up a few times. The V gene is TRBV4-1, the J gene TRBJ2-1; 12 bases are shared with TRBD2. CDR1 is MGHRA and CDR2 is YSYEKL in the germline V gene. Unmatched junction bases numbered 12, after V lost 0 bases and J lost 12 bases. This CDR3 spans 17 amino acids. The CDR3 reads CASSQDRRTSGRLPQFF. The CDR3 nucleotides are TGCGCCAGCAGCCAAGATAGGAGAACTAGCGGGAGGTTACCGCAGTTCTTC.

The rearrangement links TRBV9 to TRBJ2-4, with TRBD1 matching 8 bases. J was trimmed by 0 bases and V by 4 bases; bases with no gene match: 6. Germline assignment: CDR1 SGDLS and CDR2 YYNGEE. The CDR3 covers 16 residues. CDR3 DNA: TGTGCCAGCAGCTCCGGACAGGGACTAGCCAAAAACATTCAGTACTTC. Protein: CASSSGQGLAKNIQYF.

This clone was picked up a small number of times. The chain couples TRBV11-1 to TRBJ2-5; TRBD2 might be the D (6 bases). V lost 5 bases and J lost 7, with 17 bases in between. The germline V gene has CDR1 SGHAT and CDR2 FQDESV (reference sequence). This CDR3 comprises 14 residues. CDR3 in amino acids: CASSPATGEATQYF. DNA of the CDR3: TGTGCCAGCAGCCCCGCGACGGGGGAGGCGACCCAGTACTTC.

There are a few counts of this clone. The CDR3 loop reads CASSDPGQGLGEQYF. As DNA, the CDR3 is TGTGCCAGCAGTGACCCGGGACAGGGACTGGGGGAGCAGTACTTC. The chain combines TRBV25-1 with TRBJ2-7, with 9 bases matching TRBD1. From germline, CDR1 is MGHDK and CDR2 SYGVNS. Trimming cost V 3 bases and J 7 bases; bases outside gene matches: 10. This CDR3 contains 15 residues.

A few counts support this clone. The rearrangement uses TRBV4-1 and TRBJ2-3; 8 nucleotides agree with TRBD1. CDR3 length: 15 amino acids. V trimming: 3 bases; J trimming: 4 bases; junction bases outside the gene matches: 6. Germline V lookup: CDR1 MGHRA, CDR2 YSYEKL. CDR3 sequence reads: CASSHPGQVADTQYF. The CDR3 DNA reads TGCGCCAGCAGCCATCCGGGACAGGTGGCAGATACGCAGTATTTT.

The V and J genes are TRBV5-7 and TRBJ2-2; D is undetermined. TRBV5-7 is an open reading frame, and its role is uncertain. CDR3 length: 14 amino acids. V lost 6 bases, J lost 6 bases, and 15 bases lay in between. The CDR3 protein is CASTPLRSAGELFF. The CDR3 region has the DNA TGTGCCAGCACCCCCCTCCGGTCCGCCGGGGAGCTGTTTTTT.

This clone was found a few times. The chain recombines TRBV18 with TRBJ2-7; 8 bases fit TRBD2. CDR1 is KGHSH, CDR2 LQKENI, per germline. There are 15 residues in the CDR3. The V and J ends lost 3 bases and 3 bases, in that order; junction bases with no gene match: 7. The CDR3 sequence is CASSPRQLAVYEQYF. For the CDR3, the DNA is TGTGCCAGCTCACCGCGTCAACTAGCGGTCTACGAGCAGTACTTC. Based on the CDR3 plus reference TRBV18 and TRBJ2-7, the full variable domain is NAGVMQNPRHLVRRRGQEARLRCSPMKGHSHVYWYRQLPEEGLKFMVYLQKENIIDESGMPKERFSAEFPKEGPSILRIQQVVRGDSAAYFCASSPRQLAVYEQYFGPGTRLTVT.

In its sample, this clone was seen a few times. The J gene is TRBJ2-5, the V gene TRBV5-1; 14 bases fit TRBD2. The length of the CDR3 is 15 residues. Trimming removed 4 bases from V and 4 bases from J; junction bases left unmatched: 3. The V gene's germline CDR1 is SGHRS and CDR2 YFSETQ. As DNA, the CDR3 is TGCGCCAGCAGCGAGGGACTAGCGGGAGCAGAGACCCAGTACTTC. It yields the protein CASSEGLAGAETQYF.

There are a few counts of this clone. The chain combines TRBV6-5 with TRBJ2-1, with 10 nucleotides matching TRBD1. In germline, CDR1 is MNHEY, CDR2 SVGAGI. Losses at the gene ends were 6 bases for V and 11 bases for J; bases not matched to a gene: 13. The length of the CDR3 is 15 residues. The CDR3 spells CASSGQGETSKQQFF. As DNA, the CDR3 is TGTGCCAGCAGCGGACAGGGGGAAACTTCAAAACAGCAGTTCTTC.

The rearrangement joins TRBV11-2 to TRBJ2-5, with TRBD2 as a possible D gene (6 bases). Trimming cost V 5 bases and J 2 bases, with 12 bases left between them. CDR1 is SGHAT, CDR2 FQNNGV, per germline. This CDR3 has 14 residues. Here the CDR3 DNA reads TGTGCCAGCAGCCCCGGAGGGAATCAAGAGACCCAGTACTTC. Amino acids: CASSPGGNQETQYF.

This clone has more than one count but fewer than ten. The chain links TRBV2 to TRBJ2-7; 8 bases agree with TRBD2. This CDR3 comprises 14 residues. The junction had 5 bases not matched to a gene; V was cut back by 5 bases and J by 2 bases. Germline V lookup: CDR1 SNHLY, CDR2 FYNNEI. CDR3 region: CASSTEAGAYEQYF. The CDR3, as DNA: TGTGCCAGCAGTACCGAAGCGGGAGCCTACGAGCAGTACTTC. Using reference TRBV2 and TRBJ2-7 for the parts outside the CDR3, the full variable domain is EPEVTQTPSHQVTQMGQEVILRCVPISNHLYFYWYRQILGQKVEFLVSFYNNEISEKSEIFDDQFSVERPDGSNFTLKIRSTKLEDSAMYFCASSTEAGAYEQYFGPGTRLTVT.

The chain combines TRBV18 with TRBJ2-1; 10 nucleotides align to TRBD2. The CDR3 is 15 residues long. With V trimmed by 5 bases and J by 5 bases, 6 bases remained unmatched. Looked up from germline, CDR1 is KGHSH and CDR2 is LQKENI. The CDR3 is CASSGLAGVNNEQFF. CDR3 in DNA: TGTGCCAGCTCAGGGCTAGCGGGAGTAAACAATGAGCAGTTCTTC.

This chain links TRBV4-1 with TRBJ2-3; the D gene is possibly TRBD2 (6 bases). Per the germline V gene, CDR1 is MGHRA and CDR2 is YSYEKL. Trimming took 1 base from V and 1 from J, leaving 12 bases between them. This CDR3 spans 16 amino acids. As DNA, the CDR3 is TGCGCCAGCAGCCAAGGGAGGACTAAAGGCACAGATACGCAGTATTTT. It codes for CASSQGRTKGTDTQYF.

The V and J genes are TRBV29-1 and TRBJ2-3; 7 bases are a match to TRBD1. CDR1 and CDR2 (germline): SQVTM, ANQGSEA. Losses at the gene ends were 4 bases for V and 0 bases for J; bases not matched to a gene: 10. This CDR3 contains 16 residues. The CDR3 region is CSVAGTAKTSTDTQYF. The CDR3 nucleotides are TGCAGCGTTGCCGGGACAGCAAAAACTAGCACAGATACGCAGTATTTT.

The chain joins TRBV29-1 to TRBJ2-7; no clear D gene. CDR1 and CDR2 (germline): SQVTM, ANQGSEA. Between the trimmed V and J ends, which lost 8 bases and 0 bases, there was a span of 17 bases. The CDR3 has 14 residues. DNA for the CDR3: TGCAGCATCCGACCCCGGGTTAGCTCCTACGAGCAGTACTTC. Amino acid sequence: CSIRPRVSSYEQYF.

The V gene is TRBV30, the J gene TRBJ1-1, with TRBD1 identical over 7 bases. Germline V gene lookup returns CDR1 GTSNPN and CDR2 SVGIG (reference sequence). The CDR3 totals 14 residues. V trimming: 0 bases; J trimming: 4 bases; junction bases outside the gene matches: 5. The CDR3 DNA follows: TGTGCCTGGAGTGTGACAGGGTTCCCCACTGAAGCTTTCTTT. Translation: CAWSVTGFPTEAFF.